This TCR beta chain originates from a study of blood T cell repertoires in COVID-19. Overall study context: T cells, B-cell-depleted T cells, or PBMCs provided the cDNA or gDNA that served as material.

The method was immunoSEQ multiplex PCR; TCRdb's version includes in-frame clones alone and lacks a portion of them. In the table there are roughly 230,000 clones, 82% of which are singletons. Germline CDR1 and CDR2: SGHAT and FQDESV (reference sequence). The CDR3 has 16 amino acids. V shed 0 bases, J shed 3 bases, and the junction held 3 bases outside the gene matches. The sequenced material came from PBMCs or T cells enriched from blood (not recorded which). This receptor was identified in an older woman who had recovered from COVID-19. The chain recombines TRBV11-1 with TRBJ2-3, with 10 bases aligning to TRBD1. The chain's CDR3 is CASSLATGGTTDTQYF. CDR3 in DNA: TGTGCCAGCAGCTTAGCGACAGGGGGCACGACAGATACGCAGTATTTT.